The clone carrying this T cell receptor (beta chain) has more than one count but fewer than ten. The antigen is not known. These data are taken from a study of identical twins. Study conclusions and caveats: Out-of-frame alpha sequences shared by twins showed excess low generation probability.

The CDR3 runs 17 residues. The ends were cut back, 0 bases at V and 6 bases at J, with 18 bases in the middle. Germline V lookup: CDR1 MNHEY, CDR2 SVGAGI. A template switching step contributed a universal primer site, while unique molecular identifiers were present in the cDNA. TCRdb reanalysed the 5' RACE reads using MiXCR and keeps one entry per CDR3 protein. The sample has around 480,000 distinct CDR3 sequences; 12% to 15% are singletons. The sample was also reused in another study, on yellow fever vaccine responses in identical twins. That paper states: The T cell response to vaccination in identical twins was reportedly partly convergent and partly personalized.

The sequenced material came from CD4+ T cells sorted from blood. The TCR sequence derives from a woman in her late teens or twenties in good health. The V call is TRBV6-5, the J call TRBJ2-1; a possible D gene is TRBD2 (6 bases). As DNA, the CDR3 is TGTGCCAGCAGTTACTCCACGGGACTTTTATCCCTCAATGAGCAGTTCTTC. Amino acids: CASSYSTGLLSLNEQFF.